This T cell receptor (beta chain) stems from a study of cytomegalovirus exposure and HLA in healthy donors. The study, taken as a whole, reports: A list of approximately 160 TCR beta chains associated with cytomegalovirus was given. Reportedly, a later analysis found an Asian-associated ancestry cluster had fewer N-insertions than the approximately 700-donor mean.

PCR used 60 Vbeta primers and 13 Jbeta primers. How the authors handled the data: Later, an analysis found 80 million or so unique TCR beta chains, and roughly 10 million of these were shared. Data came from immunoSEQ multiplex PCR; TCRdb stores just in-frame clones and leaves some out. Clonal size and the V and J genes are those of that table, whereas D and trimming came from the DNA. Among 200,000 or so clones, approximately 83% were seen once, and the ten largest hold approximately 1.5%. In germline, CDR1 is LNHDA, CDR2 SQIVND (reference sequence). The CDR3 spans 15 residues. The V segment lost 4 bases and the J segment 5 bases; nucleotides outside the gene matches: 10. On this clone: Its antigen is not known.

The sample taken for sequencing was PBMCs. This chain uses TRBV19 with TRBJ1-1, with TRBD1 matching 7 bases. This clonotype was sampled from a girl under 18 in good health and CMV-seronegative. As DNA, the CDR3 is TGTGCCAGTAGTACACAGGGGACATTTGCAACTGAAGCTTTCTTT. Translated, it gives CASSTQGTFATEAFF.